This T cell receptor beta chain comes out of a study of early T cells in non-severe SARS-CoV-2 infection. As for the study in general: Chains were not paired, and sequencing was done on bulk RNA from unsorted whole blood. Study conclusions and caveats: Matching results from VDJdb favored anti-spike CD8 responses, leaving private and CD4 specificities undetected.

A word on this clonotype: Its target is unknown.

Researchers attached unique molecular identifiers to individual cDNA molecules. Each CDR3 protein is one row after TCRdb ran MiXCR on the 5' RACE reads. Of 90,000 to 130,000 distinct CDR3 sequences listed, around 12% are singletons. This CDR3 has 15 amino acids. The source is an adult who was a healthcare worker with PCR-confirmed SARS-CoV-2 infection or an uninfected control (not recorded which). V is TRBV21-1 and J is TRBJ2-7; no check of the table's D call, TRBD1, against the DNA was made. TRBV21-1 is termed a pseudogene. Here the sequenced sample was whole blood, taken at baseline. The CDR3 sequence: CASSKGSGGTYEQYF. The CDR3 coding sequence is TGTGCCAGCAGCAAAGGGAGCGGGGGCACCTACGAGCAGTACTTC.